This section outlines one T cell receptor beta chain sequence together with its context. Since a much larger clone is just one base distant, this may be a read error. Carried by each TCR cDNA molecule was a unique molecular identifier. TCRdb passed the 5' RACE reads through MiXCR, listing each CDR3 protein once. Of approximately 50,000 distinct CDR3 sequences listed, less than 9% were seen once; the top ten hold approximately 40%. Documented time point: blood at routine non-recurrence follow-up after resection. TCRs were sequenced from unsorted whole RNA of tumor, nontumor lung or PBMC. The entry originates in a study of spatial heterogeneity in lung cancer. Study-wide background: Available PBMC from follow-up, collected a median of around two years after resection, underwent sequencing. Within raw reads, each unique TCR and UMI combination appeared on average more than ten times.

Germline V lookup: CDR1 SEHNR, CDR2 FQNEAQ (reference sequence). There are 14 residues in the CDR3. J is TRBJ1-1 and V is TRBV7-9; the D gene is possibly TRBD1 (5 bases). Sequenced material: PBMCs, taken at follow-up. This TCR was recovered from a female donor with early-stage non-small cell lung cancer. The CDR3, as DNA: TGTGTCAGCAGCTCCCTGTGGGGGGACGCTGAAGCTTTCTTT. It specifies CVSSSLWGDAEAFF.